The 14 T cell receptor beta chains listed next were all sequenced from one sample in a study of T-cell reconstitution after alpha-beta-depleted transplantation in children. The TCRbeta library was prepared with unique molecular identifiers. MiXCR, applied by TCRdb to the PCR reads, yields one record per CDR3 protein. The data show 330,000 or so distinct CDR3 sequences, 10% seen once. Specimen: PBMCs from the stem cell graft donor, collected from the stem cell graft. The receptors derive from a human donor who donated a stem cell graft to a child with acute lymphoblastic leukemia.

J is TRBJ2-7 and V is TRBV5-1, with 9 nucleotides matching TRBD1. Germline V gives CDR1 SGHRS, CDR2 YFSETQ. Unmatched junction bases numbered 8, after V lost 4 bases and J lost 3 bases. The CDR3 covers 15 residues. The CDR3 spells CASSLASTGGYEQYF. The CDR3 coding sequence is TGCGCCAGCAGCCTGGCCTCGACAGGGGGCTACGAGCAGTACTTC.

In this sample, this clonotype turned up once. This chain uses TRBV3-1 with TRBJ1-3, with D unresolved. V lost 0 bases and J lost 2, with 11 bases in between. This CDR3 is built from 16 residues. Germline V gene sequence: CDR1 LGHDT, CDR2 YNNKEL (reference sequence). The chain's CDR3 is CASSQDGMGTGNTIYF. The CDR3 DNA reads TGTGCCAGCAGCCAAGATGGCATGGGAACTGGAAACACCATATATTTT.

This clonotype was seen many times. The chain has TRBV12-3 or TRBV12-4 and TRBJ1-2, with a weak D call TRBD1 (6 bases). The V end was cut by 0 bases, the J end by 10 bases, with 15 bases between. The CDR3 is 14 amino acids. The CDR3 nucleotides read TGTGCCAGCAGTTTAGCCGGATCGACGGGGGCCTACACCTTC. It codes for CASSLAGSTGAYTF.

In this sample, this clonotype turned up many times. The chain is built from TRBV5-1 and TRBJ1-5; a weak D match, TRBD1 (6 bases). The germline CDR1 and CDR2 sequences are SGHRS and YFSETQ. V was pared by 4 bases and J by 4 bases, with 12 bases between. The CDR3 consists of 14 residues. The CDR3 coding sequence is TGCGCCAGCAGCCCGGGGGGGGCTAATCAGCCCCAGCATTTT. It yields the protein CASSPGGANQPQHF.

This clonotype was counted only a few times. CDR3 DNA: TGCGCCAGCAGCCGAGGAGTGGCCCCTGGCGATGAGCAGTTCTTC. Translating gives CASSRGVAPGDEQFF. This chain links TRBV4-3 with TRBJ2-1, with D unresolved. Germline CDR1 reads LGHNA; CDR2 reads YSLEER. CDR3 length equals 15 residues. V was cut by 4 bases and J by 8 bases, with 18 bases left in between.

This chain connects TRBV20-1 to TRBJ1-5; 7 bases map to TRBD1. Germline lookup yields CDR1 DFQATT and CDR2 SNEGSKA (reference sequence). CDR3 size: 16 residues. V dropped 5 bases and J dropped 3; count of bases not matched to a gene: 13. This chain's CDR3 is CSAGDRGAGYNQPQHF. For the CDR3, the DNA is TGCAGTGCTGGGGACAGAGGGGCAGGGTACAATCAGCCCCAGCATTTT.

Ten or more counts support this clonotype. The CDR3 DNA follows: TGTGCCAGCAGCCCATATCGACTAGCGGGTTTGGGGCTGAGCTCCTACGAGCAGTACTTC. Its translation: CASSPYRLAGLGLSSYEQYF. The gene calls are TRBV7-8 and TRBJ2-7; 10 nucleotides line up with TRBD2. Germline values: CDR1 SGHVS, CDR2 FQNEAQ. The CDR3 runs 20 residues. Trimming at V came to 5 bases and at J to 0 bases, leaving 19 bases not matched to a gene.

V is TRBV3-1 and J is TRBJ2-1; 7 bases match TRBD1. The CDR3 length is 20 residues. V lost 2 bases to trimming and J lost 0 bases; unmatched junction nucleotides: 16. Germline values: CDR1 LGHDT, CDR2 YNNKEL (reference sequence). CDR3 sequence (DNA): TGTGCCAGCAGCCAAAGATTTTCAACAGGGGCGCCGAGCTCCTACAATGAGCAGTTCTTC. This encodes CASSQRFSTGAPSSYNEQFF.

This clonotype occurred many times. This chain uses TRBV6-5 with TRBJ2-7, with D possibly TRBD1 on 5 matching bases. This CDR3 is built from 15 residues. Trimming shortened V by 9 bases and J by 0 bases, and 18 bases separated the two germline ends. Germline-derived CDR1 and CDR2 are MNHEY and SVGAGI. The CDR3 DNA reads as TGTGCCAGTATGACAGAGGCGTCGAGCTCCTACGAGCAGTACTTC. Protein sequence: CASMTEASSSYEQYF.

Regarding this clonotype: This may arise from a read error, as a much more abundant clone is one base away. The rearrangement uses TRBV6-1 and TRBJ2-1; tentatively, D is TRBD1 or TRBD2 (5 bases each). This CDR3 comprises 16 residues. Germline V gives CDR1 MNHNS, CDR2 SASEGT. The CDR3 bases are TGTGTCAGTACAAGAGGGGCTTCCGGCGGTTACAATGAGCAGTTCTTC. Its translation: CVSTRGASGGYNEQFF.

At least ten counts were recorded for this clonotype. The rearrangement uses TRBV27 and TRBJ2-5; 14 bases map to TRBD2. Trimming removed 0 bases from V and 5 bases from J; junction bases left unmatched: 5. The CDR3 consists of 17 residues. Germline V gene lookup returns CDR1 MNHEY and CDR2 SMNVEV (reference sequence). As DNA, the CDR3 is TGTGCCAGCAGTTTATCTATGGGACTAGCGGGAGATGAGACCCAGTACTTC. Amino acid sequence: CASSLSMGLAGDETQYF.

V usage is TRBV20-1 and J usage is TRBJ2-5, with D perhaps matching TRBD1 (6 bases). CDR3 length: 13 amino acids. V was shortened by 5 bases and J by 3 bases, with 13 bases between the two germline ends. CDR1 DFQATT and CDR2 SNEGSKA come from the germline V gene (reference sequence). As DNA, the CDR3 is TGCAGTGCTCAGGACAGTCGAAAAGAGACCCAGTACTTC. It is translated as CSAQDSRKETQYF.

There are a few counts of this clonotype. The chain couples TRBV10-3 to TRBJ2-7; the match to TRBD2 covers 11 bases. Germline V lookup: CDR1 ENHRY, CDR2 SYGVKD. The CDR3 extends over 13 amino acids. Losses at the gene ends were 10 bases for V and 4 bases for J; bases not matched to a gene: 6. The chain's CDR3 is CATEGLADYEQYF. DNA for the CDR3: TGTGCCACCGAGGGACTAGCGGATTACGAGCAGTACTTC.

The CDR3 protein is CASSIAGTEVGGYTF. The DNA of the CDR3 is TGTGCCAGCAGCATAGCCGGGACAGAGGTTGGCGGCTACACCTTC. The chain carries TRBV3-1 and TRBJ1-2, with 7 nucleotides matching TRBD1. Germline loops: CDR1 LGHDT, CDR2 YNNKEL (reference sequence). The V gene end was trimmed by 5 bases and the J gene end by 8 bases; junction bases not matched to a gene: 14. This CDR3 comprises 15 residues.